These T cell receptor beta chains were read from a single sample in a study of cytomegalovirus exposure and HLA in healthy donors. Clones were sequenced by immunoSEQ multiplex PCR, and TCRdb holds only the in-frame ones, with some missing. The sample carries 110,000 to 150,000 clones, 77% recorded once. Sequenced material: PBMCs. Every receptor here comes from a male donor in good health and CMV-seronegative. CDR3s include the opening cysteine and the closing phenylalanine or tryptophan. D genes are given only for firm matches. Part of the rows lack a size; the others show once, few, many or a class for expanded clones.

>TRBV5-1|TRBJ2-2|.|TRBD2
TGCGCCAGCAGCTTGGTGGCGGGGGGGCCGACCGGGGAGCTGTTTTTT
CASSLVAGGPTGELFF
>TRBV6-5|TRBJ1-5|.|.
TGTGCCAGCAGCTCCACCGGGGGACTCAATCAGCCCCAGCATTTT
CASSSTGGLNQPQHF
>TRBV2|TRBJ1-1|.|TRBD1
TGTGCCAGCAGTGAGAGGGGGGGACAGGGGATCGCTGAAGCTTTCTTT
CASSERGGQGIAEAFF
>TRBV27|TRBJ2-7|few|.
TGTGCCAGCAGTTTATCGGCCCCTGAGGGCGACGAGCAGTACTTC
CASSLSAPEGDEQYF
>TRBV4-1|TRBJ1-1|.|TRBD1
TGCGCCAGCAGCCAGGGGACAGTGAACACTGAAGCTTTCTTT
CASSQGTVNTEAFF
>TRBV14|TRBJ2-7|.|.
TGTGCCCCTATCATCGAGTCCACCTACGAGCAGTACTTC
CAPIIESTYEQYF
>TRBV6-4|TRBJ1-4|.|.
TGTGCCAGCAGTGACCTTACAACTAATGAAAAACTGTTTTTT
CASSDLTTNEKLFF
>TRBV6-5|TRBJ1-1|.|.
TGTGCCAGCAGGCACAGTGGTACTCAAAAAGCTTTCTTT
CASRHSGTQKAFF
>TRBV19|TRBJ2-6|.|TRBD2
TGTGCCAGTCGGAGGACTAGCGGGAGTACTGGGGCCAACGTCCTGACTTTC
CASRRTSGSTGANVLTF
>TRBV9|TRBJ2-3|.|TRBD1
TGTGCCAGCAGCGTAGGGACAGGCCCAGATACGCAGTATTTT
CASSVGTGPDTQYF
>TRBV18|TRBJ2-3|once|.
TGTGCCAGCTCACCAAAGGGCAGACTAAGAACTAGCACAGATACGCAGTATTTT
CASSPKGRLRTSTDTQYF
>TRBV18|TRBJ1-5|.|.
TGTGCCAGCTCACCCTGGGCCCCAGAGGGTAGCAATCAGCCCCAGCATTTT
CASSPWAPEGSNQPQHF
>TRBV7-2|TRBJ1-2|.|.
TGTGCCAGCAGCTTAGGCGCCTCGGGAGGCTACACCTTC
CASSLGASGGYTF
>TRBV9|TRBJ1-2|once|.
TGTGCCAGCAGCGGAATCGACACAACAAACTATGGCTACACCTTC
CASSGIDTTNYGYTF
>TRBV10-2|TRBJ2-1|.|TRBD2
TGCGCCAGCATGCCGGGACTAGCGGGCCGAGGCAATGAGCAGTTCTTC
CASMPGLAGRGNEQFF
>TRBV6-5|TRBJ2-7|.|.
TGTGCCAGCCACCGGCAGGTCGGATCCTACGAGCAGTACTTC
CASHRQVGSYEQYF
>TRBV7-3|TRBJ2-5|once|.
TGTGCCAGCAGCTCTGTTTTCGGGGAGACCCAGTACTTC
CASSSVFGETQYF
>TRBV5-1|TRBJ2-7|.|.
TGCGCCAGCAGCTTGATTGCAGGGGCGTACGAGCAGTACTTC
CASSLIAGAYEQYF
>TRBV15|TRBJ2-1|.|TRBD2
TGTGCCACCAGCAGAGAAGCGGGAGTCCCCAATGAGCAGTTCTTC
CATSREAGVPNEQFF
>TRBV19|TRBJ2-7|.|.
TGTGCCAGTAGTATAGCGTCCCCGGGCTCCTACGAGCAGTACTTC
CASSIASPGSYEQYF
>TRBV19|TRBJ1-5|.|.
TGTGCCAGTAGTATAGACAGGGGACCCAATCAGCCCCAGCATTTT
CASSIDRGPNQPQHF
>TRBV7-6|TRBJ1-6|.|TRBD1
TGTGCCAGCAGCTCGCAGGGGGCCACCTATAATTCACCCCTCCACTTT
CASSSQGATYNSPLHF
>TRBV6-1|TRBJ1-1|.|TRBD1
TGTGCCAGTGAGTTGGACAGGGTAGGGGTTGAAGCTTTCTTT
CASELDRVGVEAFF
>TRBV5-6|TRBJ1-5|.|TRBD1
TGTGCCAGCAGCTTGCGGACAGGGAAAGGGAATCAGCCCCAGCATTTT
CASSLRTGKGNQPQHF
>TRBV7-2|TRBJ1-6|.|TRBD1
TGTGCCAGCAGCGTGGGACAGGGGATTAGCTCCTATAATTCACCCCTCCACTTT
CASSVGQGISSYNSPLHF